The T cell receptor (beta chain) described here comes from a study of T cell responses to AZD1222 COVID-19 vaccine. Study overall: Analysis merged second doses at about 4 or about 12 weeks. Findings and caveats of the study: Spike as a whole was targeted by vaccine-associated CD4 TCRs, dominant at 160-218 and 743-854. Mostly white British, mostly female donors; authors suggested clonal diversity may be underestimated. Repertoires were obtained only post-peak T cell response.

In the case of this clone: Antigen unknown.

Sequencing was performed with immunoSEQ multiplex PCR; in TCRdb, only in-frame clones are kept and a portion is missing. Here the sample spans about 110,000 clones, roughly 86% being singletons. The CDR3 covers 17 residues. The V gene's germline CDR1 is SGHDN and CDR2 FVKESK. After removal of 0 bases from V and 5 bases from J, the junction contained 12 bases not matched to a gene. The material sequenced was peripheral blood, taken on day 0 of AZD1222 vaccination. The receptor was isolated from an adult in good health. V gene TRBV14 combines with J gene TRBJ1-1; TRBD1 matches 7 bases. The CDR3 nucleotides read TGTGCCAGCAGCCAAGAGAAGGGTTGGGGACAGTTTACTGAAGCTTTCTTT. This translates into CASSQEKGWGQFTEAFF.